These 23 T cell receptor beta chains share one sample of origin, sequenced in a study of vaccination and CD4 T cells after COVID-19. Time point reported: late sampling 161 to 241 days after vaccination in a few convalescent patients. The treatment was: roughly nine-day PBMC culture with coronavirus spike peptide pools or control peptides (ViraFEST assay). Sequence data for DNA of cultured CD4+ T cells were generated by the Oncomine TCR Beta short-read assay. TCRdb fed the PCR reads into MiXCR, producing one record per CDR3 protein. The sample records around 27,000 distinct CDR3 sequences, 25% to 35% being singletons. The antigens for these receptors are not known. Sequenced here: CD4+ T cells from blood, cultured in vitro, sampled about 7 months after SARS-CoV-2 vaccination. The receptors here all came from a human donor who had recovered from COVID-19.

The chain uses TRBV18 and TRBJ2-1; 8 bases map to TRBD2. This CDR3 is built from 16 residues. Germline trimming cut 1 base from V and 10 bases from J; bases unmatched to any gene: 12. The germline CDR1 and CDR2 sequences are KGHSH and LQKENI. The CDR3 coding sequence is TGTGCCAGCTCACCACAACCGGCTAGCGGGTCTGAAGAGCAGTTCTTC. Its protein is CASSPQPASGSEEQFF. Complete variable domain (other parts from reference TRBV18 and TRBJ2-1): NAGVMQNPRHLVRRRGQEARLRCSPMKGHSHVYWYRQLPEEGLKFMVYLQKENIIDESGMPKERFSAEFPKEGPSILRIQQVVRGDSAAYFCASSPQPASGSEEQFFGPGTRLTVL.

This chain uses TRBV7-2 with TRBJ1-1, with 10 bases that match TRBD1. Germline CDR1 SGHTA, CDR2 FQGNSA. This CDR3 has 15 residues. The J segment lost 3 bases and the V segment lost 4 bases, leaving 5 bases of the junction unmatched. In nucleotides, the CDR3 is TGTGCCAGCAGCTCAAGGACAGGGGGATACACTGAAGCTTTCTTT. It yields the protein CASSSRTGGYTEAFF.

This clonotype came up a few times. The rearrangement uses TRBV7-2 and TRBJ2-1, with D perhaps assigned TRBD1 or TRBD2 (5 bases each). The germline CDR1 and CDR2 sequences are SGHTA and FQGNSA. V lost 3 bases to trimming and J lost 3 bases, with 9 bases between them. The CDR3 runs 14 residues. CDR3 sequence: CASSFGDRYNEQFF. The CDR3 DNA reads TGTGCCAGCAGCTTTGGGGACCGCTACAATGAGCAGTTCTTC.

This clonotype was seen only a few times. The rearrangement links TRBV20-1 to TRBJ2-7; TRBD2 agrees at 9 bases. Germline-derived CDR1 and CDR2 are DFQATT and SNEGSKA (reference sequence). The CDR3 has 16 amino acids. V lost 1 base to trimming and J lost 2 bases; unmatched junction nucleotides: 9. This CDR3 reads CSARGEAGGVPYEQYF. The CDR3 DNA reads TGCAGTGCTAGAGGTGAAGCGGGAGGAGTGCCCTACGAGCAGTACTTC.

V is TRBV7-9 and J is TRBJ2-1, with D possibly matching TRBD2 (6 bases). Germline lookup yields CDR1 SEHNR and CDR2 FQNEAQ (reference sequence). This CDR3 has 13 amino acids. The ends were cut back, 4 bases at V and 6 bases at J, with 10 bases in the middle. CDR3 loop: CASSSAGGNEQFF. The CDR3 DNA is TGTGCCAGCAGCTCTGCCGGGGGCAATGAGCAGTTCTTC.

V is TRBV6-5 and J is TRBJ2-1; D is uncertain. Germline lookup yields CDR1 MNHEY and CDR2 SVGAGI. V lost 0 bases and J 2 bases, leaving 11 bases between the germline ends. The CDR3 covers 16 residues. The CDR3 is CASSYSYQGPYNEQFF. The CDR3 DNA sequence: TGTGCCAGCAGTTACTCGTACCAAGGTCCCTACAATGAGCAGTTCTTC.

The chain recombines TRBV10-1 with TRBJ2-1, with TRBD2 matching over 7 bases. Germline V gene data show CDR1 as WNHNN and CDR2 as SYGVQD (reference sequence). Trimming cost V 10 bases and J 8 bases; bases outside gene matches: 14. The CDR3 spans 14 residues. The CDR3 protein is CATLYSREPHEQFF. In nucleotides, the CDR3 is TGCGCCACCCTGTATTCGCGGGAGCCTCATGAGCAGTTCTTC.

The V call is TRBV19, the J call TRBJ2-7; 8 bases are shared with TRBD1. Germline CDR1 reads LNHDA; CDR2 reads SQIVND (reference sequence). V was pared by 5 bases and J by 0 bases, with 6 bases of the junction left unmatched. The CDR3 spans 15 residues. CDR3 DNA: TGTGCCAGTAGTCCTGGACAGGGCCGCTCCTACGAGCAGTACTTC. Translated: CASSPGQGRSYEQYF. The full variable domain, in which reference TRBV19 and TRBJ2-7 provide the parts outside the CDR3, is DGGITQSPKYLFRKEGQNVTLSCEQNLNHDAMYWYRQDPGQGLRLIYYSQIVNDFQKGDIAEGYSVSREKKESFPLTVTSAQKNPTAFYLCASSPGQGRSYEQYFGPGTRLTVT.

In nucleotides, the CDR3 is TGTGCCAGCAGCTTAATGCGGGGGGCCAGGGATGAGCAGTTCTTC. Amino acid sequence: CASSLMRGARDEQFF. The chain combines TRBV7-8 with TRBJ2-1; 8 bases are shared with TRBD2. The V and J ends lost 2 bases and 8 bases, in that order; junction bases with no gene match: 8. Germline-derived CDR1 and CDR2 are SGHVS and FQNEAQ. The CDR3 extends over 15 amino acids. Using reference TRBV7-8 and TRBJ2-1 for the parts outside the CDR3, the full variable domain is GAGVSQSPRYKVAKRGQDVALRCDPISGHVSLFWYQQALGQGPEFLTYFQNEAQLDKSGLPSDRFFAERPEGSVSTLKIQRTQQEDSAVYLCASSLMRGARDEQFFGPGTRLTVL.

The CDR3 spells CASSSTGDWGQPQHF. The CDR3 nucleotides are TGTGCCAGCAGTTCTACAGGGGATTGGGGACAGCCCCAGCATTTT. The chain joins TRBV28 to TRBJ1-5, with 7 bases identical to TRBD1. V was clipped by 4 bases and J by 7 bases; unmatched bases: 10. CDR1 and CDR2 from the germline V gene are MDHEN and SYDVKM. The CDR3 consists of 15 residues. Based on the CDR3 plus reference TRBV28 and TRBJ1-5, the full variable domain is DVKVTQSSRYLVKRTGEKVFLECVQDMDHENMFWYRQDPGLGLRLIYFSYDVKMKEKGDIPEGYSVSREKKERFSLILESASTNQTSMYLCASSSTGDWGQPQHFGDGTRLSIL.

This clonotype was found a few times. The chain uses TRBV20-1 and TRBJ2-1; D possibly matches TRBD1 or TRBD2 (5 bases each). Germline-derived CDR1 and CDR2 are DFQATT and SNEGSKA (reference sequence). The germline V and J ends were trimmed by 5 bases and 2 bases, with 7 bases remaining between them. CDR3 size: 12 residues. Here the CDR3 DNA reads TGCAGTGCTGAGGGGACCTACAATGAGCAGTTCTTC. This encodes CSAEGTYNEQFF.

The chain employs TRBV28 and TRBJ1-1; perhaps TRBD1 as D (5 bases). The CDR3 runs to 15 residues. The V end lost 2 bases, the J end lost 2 bases, and 12 bases lay between the germline ends. Germline-derived CDR1 and CDR2 are MDHEN and SYDVKM. As DNA, the CDR3 is TGTGCCAGCAGTTTAAGAGCAGGGCATAACACTGAAGCTTTCTTT. Protein product: CASSLRAGHNTEAFF.

The chain recombines TRBV18 with TRBJ1-6; D unclear. With 3 bases removed from V and 13 bases from J, the gap between germline ends came to 22 bases. The CDR3 is 16 amino acids. The germline V gene has CDR1 KGHSH and CDR2 LQKENI. The CDR3 bases are TGTGCCAGCTCACCGACATCTTATACACGGGTCGGGCCCCTCCACTTT. This translates into CASSPTSYTRVGPLHF.

This clonotype ranks as medium-sized (0.01 to 0.1%). The CDR3: CASSLGDFPDYEQYF. The CDR3 bases are TGTGCCAGCAGCTTAGGGGACTTCCCCGACTACGAGCAGTACTTC. The chain employs TRBV7-9 and TRBJ2-7, with a weak D call TRBD2 (6 bases). The ends were cut back, 1 base at V and 3 bases at J, with 13 bases in the middle. The CDR3 has 15 residues. Germline values: CDR1 SEHNR, CDR2 FQNEAQ (reference sequence).

This clonotype was recorded once. CDR3 amino acids: CASSLGTASYEQYF. The CDR3 DNA follows: TGTGCCAGCAGCTTAGGGACAGCTTCCTACGAGCAGTACTTC. J is TRBJ2-7 and V is TRBV7-8, with D possibly being TRBD1 (6 bases). This CDR3 spans 14 amino acids. V was cut by 1 base and J by 1 base, with 8 bases left in between. The germline V gene has CDR1 SGHVS and CDR2 FQNEAQ.

Worth noting for this clonotype: No conserved phenylalanine or tryptophan ends this CDR3, so it is likely a read error. The V and J genes are TRBV28 and TRBJ1-2; D unresolved. CDR3 length equals 14 residues. Trimming left V 2 bases short and J 5 bases short, with 12 bases between. Per germline, CDR1 MDHEN and CDR2 SYDVKM. The CDR3 region has the DNA TGTGCCAGCAGTTTAAGCGGGCCTTTATATGGCTACACCCTC. Protein product: CASSLSGPLYGYTL.

This chain joins TRBV11-1 and TRBJ2-1; D might be TRBD2 (7 bases). The V and J ends lost 5 bases and 10 bases respectively, with 21 bases between them. CDR3 length equals 15 residues. Per the germline V gene, CDR1 is SGHAT and CDR2 is FQDESV (reference sequence). This chain's CDR3 is CASSPRGGGGSEQFF. The CDR3 bases are TGTGCCAGCAGCCCACGGGGCGGGGGCGGCTCGGAGCAGTTCTTC.

V and J are TRBV25-1 and TRBJ2-3, with no clear D. The germline V gene has CDR1 MGHDK and CDR2 SYGVNS. V dropped 5 bases and J dropped 6 bases, with 6 bases sitting between them. This CDR3 spans 11 amino acids. CDR3: CASSLSDTQYF. In nucleotides, the CDR3 is TGTGCCAGCAGTCTATCGGATACGCAGTATTTT.

The V call is TRBV10-1, the J call TRBJ2-3; tentatively, D is TRBD2 (6 bases). The CDR3 loop spans 16 amino acids. The V and J ends lost 4 bases and 1 base respectively, with 15 bases between them. Germline V CDR1 and CDR2: WNHNN, SYGVQD (reference sequence). As DNA, the CDR3 is TGCGCCAGCAGTGTAAGGCCGGGGGAGGGCACAGATACGCAGTATTTT. Amino acids: CASSVRPGEGTDTQYF.

The chain is built from TRBV20-1 and TRBJ1-6; D possibly corresponds to TRBD1 (6 bases). The CDR3 is 15 amino acids. The germline V gene encodes CDR1 DFQATT and CDR2 SNEGSKA (reference sequence). Trimming left V 0 bases short and J 11 bases short, with 17 bases between. The CDR3 bases are TGCAGTGCTAGAGATCCACAGGGCCCCTCTGCACCCCTCCACTTT. Translating gives CSARDPQGPSAPLHF.

Notes on this clonotype: One end of the junction does not line up with germline, which may come from a read error. The chain employs TRBV2 and TRBJ2-7; D not certain. CDR3 length: 12 residues. Germline CDR1 reads SNHLY; CDR2 reads FYNNEI. The CDR3 loop reads CVTRRLSYEQYF. DNA of the CDR3: TGCGTCACCCGACGGCTCTCCTACGAGCAGTACTTC.

The chain joins TRBV29-1 to TRBJ1-2; D gene uncertain. CDR3 size: 13 residues. V dropped 2 bases and J dropped 4 bases, with 11 bases sitting between them. Germline V gene data show CDR1 as SQVTM and CDR2 as ANQGSEA. The CDR3 reads CSVEWVRGYGYTF. Here the CDR3 DNA reads TGCAGCGTTGAATGGGTTCGCGGCTATGGCTACACCTTC.

The V and J genes are TRBV19 and TRBJ2-1; no clear D. The germline V gene encodes CDR1 LNHDA and CDR2 SQIVND (reference sequence). Trimming took 6 bases from V and 7 from J, leaving 13 bases between them. The CDR3 is made up of 13 amino acids. The chain's CDR3 is CASSPKPRNEQFF. The DNA of the CDR3 is TGTGCCAGTAGCCCTAAGCCCCGTAATGAGCAGTTCTTC.